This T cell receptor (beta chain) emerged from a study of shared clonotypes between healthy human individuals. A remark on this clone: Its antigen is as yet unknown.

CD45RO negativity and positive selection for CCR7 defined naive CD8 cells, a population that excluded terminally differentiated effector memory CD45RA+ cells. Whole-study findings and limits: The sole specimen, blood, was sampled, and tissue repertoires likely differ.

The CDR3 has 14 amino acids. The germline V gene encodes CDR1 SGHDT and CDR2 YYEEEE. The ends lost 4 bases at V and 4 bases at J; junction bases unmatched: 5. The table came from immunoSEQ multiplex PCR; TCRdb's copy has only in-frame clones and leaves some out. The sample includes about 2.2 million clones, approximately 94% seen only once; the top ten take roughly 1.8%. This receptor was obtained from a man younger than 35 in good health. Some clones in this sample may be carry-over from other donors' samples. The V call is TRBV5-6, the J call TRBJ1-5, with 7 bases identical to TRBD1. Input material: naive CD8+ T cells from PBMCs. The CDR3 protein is CASSTGQLNQPQHF. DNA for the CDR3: TGTGCCAGCAGCACGGGACAGCTAAATCAGCCCCAGCATTTT.